The 12 T cell receptor beta chains presented below share a single source sample, sequenced in a study of response to subunit inactivated influenza vaccine. TCRdb independently ran MiXCR on the RT-PCR reads; one entry per CDR3 protein. The sample lists 610,000 or so distinct CDR3 sequences, about 15% occurring once. Source: PBMCs from blood, taken 11 to 12 days after vaccination. These receptors were obtained from a man in his fifties or sixties who received an inactivated influenza vaccine.

The chain carries TRBV5-1 and TRBJ2-7, with D possibly TRBD2 on 6 matching bases. The CDR3 is made up of 13 amino acids. V was clipped by 4 bases and J by 4 bases, with 12 bases between them. Germline V lookup: CDR1 SGHRS, CDR2 YFSETQ. The CDR3 DNA is TGCGCCAGCAGCCCGAGTGCGGGGTACGAGCAGTACTTC. Its translation is CASSPSAGYEQYF.

V usage is TRBV21-1 and J usage is TRBJ1-2; TRBD1 was called by the table and not checked on the DNA. TRBV21-1 is shown as a pseudogene. The CDR3 length is 14 residues. The CDR3 bases are TGTGCCAGCAGCAAAAAAGGGGTATCTAGTGGCTACACCTTC. It translates to CASSKKGVSSGYTF.

DNA for the CDR3: TGTGCCAGCAGCCACGCCGGGGTAGGCACAGATACGCAGTATTTT. As protein: CASSHAGVGTDTQYF. This rearrangement joins TRBV5-4 to TRBJ2-3, with D maybe TRBD2 (5 bases). The germline gives CDR1 SGHNT, CDR2 YYREEE (reference sequence). Trimming pared 4 bases from V and 1 base from J, leaving 13 bases between. This CDR3 is 15 amino acids long.

This clonotype was detected many times. The rearrangement joins TRBV11-2 to TRBJ2-7; D gene unclear. V dropped 6 bases and J dropped 0 bases, with 9 bases sitting between them. CDR1 is SGHAT and CDR2 is FQNNGV in the germline V gene. This CDR3 spans 13 amino acids. The CDR3 DNA reads TGTGCCAGCAGGTTACTCAGCTCCTACGAGCAGTACTTC. Protein product: CASRLLSSYEQYF.

The V and J genes are TRBV12-3 or TRBV12-4 and TRBJ2-7; D call uncertain. CDR3 size: 14 residues. Trimming pared 6 bases from V and 1 base from J, leaving 13 bases between. CDR3 DNA sequence: TGTGCCAGCAGCCACCCCGGCCAGTCCTACGAGCAGTACTTC. Protein sequence: CASSHPGQSYEQYF.

The table lists this clonotype with a few counts. This chain links TRBV4-1 with TRBJ2-7; D is unresolved. The CDR3 has 13 amino acids. CDR1 is MGHRA, CDR2 YSYEKL, per germline. The V end lost 0 bases, the J end lost 7 bases, and 10 bases lay between the germline ends. The CDR3 protein is CASSQDPLREQYF. The CDR3 coding sequence is TGCGCCAGCAGCCAAGATCCCCTGCGTGAGCAGTACTTC.

J is TRBJ2-5 and V is TRBV9; D remains ambiguous. Trimming shortened V by 4 bases and J by 0 bases, and 7 bases separated the two germline ends. The V gene's germline CDR1 is SGDLS and CDR2 YYNGEE. There are 13 residues in the CDR3. CDR3 sequence: CASSNPHQETQYF. In DNA, the CDR3 is TGTGCCAGCAGCAACCCGCACCAAGAGACCCAGTACTTC. The whole variable domain, filled in from reference TRBV9 and TRBJ2-5, reads DSGVTQTPKHLITATGQRVTLRCSPRSGDLSVYWYQQSLDQGLQFLIQYYNGEERAKGNILERFSAQQFPDLHSELNLSSLELGDSALYFCASSNPHQETQYFGPGTRLLVL.

This chain links TRBV7-3 with TRBJ2-1, with a weak D call TRBD2 (5 bases). Germline V CDR1 and CDR2: SGHTA, FQGTGA. The V gene lost 5 bases and the J gene lost 12 bases, with 26 bases spanning the gap. CDR3 size: 16 residues. The CDR3 sequence is CASSPDPRDPEGVQFF. Written as DNA, the CDR3 is TGTGCCAGCAGCCCCGATCCCCGGGATCCCGAAGGCGTGCAGTTCTTC.

This rearrangement joins TRBV30 to TRBJ1-5; D is unresolved. V shed 0 bases and J shed 9 bases, with 15 bases lying between them. The germline V gene encodes CDR1 GTSNPN and CDR2 SVGIG (reference sequence). The CDR3 loop spans 14 amino acids. The CDR3 bases are TGTGCCTGGAGTGTACGGGCAGCTAGCGGGCCCCAGCATTTT. Its translation is CAWSVRAASGPQHF.

The chain couples TRBV7-9 to TRBJ2-3, with D perhaps TRBD1 or TRBD2 (5 bases each). Deletions cut 1 base from V and 3 bases from J, with 11 bases between. The CDR3 totals 15 residues. CDR1 is SEHNR and CDR2 is FQNEAQ in the germline V gene (reference sequence). CDR3 DNA: TGTGCCAGCAGCTTAGGGGGGAGTACGACAGATACGCAGTATTTT. The encoded protein is CASSLGGSTTDTQYF.

This clonotype was picked up a small number of times. A read error may account for a junction end that differs from germline. The chain carries TRBV7-2 and TRBJ2-5; D gene unclear. The CDR3 sequence is 15 residues long. Germline assignment: CDR1 SGHTA and CDR2 FQGNSA. The CDR3 DNA follows: TGTGCCAGCAGCTTCGGTCCGGTGTACCAAGAGGCCCAGTACTTC. Translated, it gives CASSFGPVYQEAQYF.

This clonotype was counted only a few times. This sequence joins TRBV18 and TRBJ2-5; 7 bases fit TRBD1. The CDR3 consists of 17 residues. V trimming: 4 bases; J trimming: 2 bases; junction bases outside the gene matches: 13. CDR1 KGHSH and CDR2 LQKENI come from the germline V gene. In nucleotides, the CDR3 is TGTGCCAGCTCACAGATTTCCGGGACAGTCGCGCAAGAGACCCAGTACTTC. It specifies CASSQISGTVAQETQYF.